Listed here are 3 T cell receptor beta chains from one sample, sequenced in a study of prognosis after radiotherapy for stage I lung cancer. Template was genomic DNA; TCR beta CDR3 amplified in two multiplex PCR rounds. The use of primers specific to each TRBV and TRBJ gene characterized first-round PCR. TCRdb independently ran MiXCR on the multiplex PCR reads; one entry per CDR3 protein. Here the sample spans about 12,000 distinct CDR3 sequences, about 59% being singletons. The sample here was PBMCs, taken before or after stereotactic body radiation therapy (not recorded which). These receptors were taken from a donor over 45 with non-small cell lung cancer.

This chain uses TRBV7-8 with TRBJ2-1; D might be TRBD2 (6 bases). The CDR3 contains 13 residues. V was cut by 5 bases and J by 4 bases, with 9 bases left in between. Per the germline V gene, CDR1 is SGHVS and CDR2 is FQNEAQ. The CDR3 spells CASSPGGYNEQFF. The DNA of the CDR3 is TGTGCCAGCAGCCCCGGAGGGTACAATGAGCAGTTCTTC.

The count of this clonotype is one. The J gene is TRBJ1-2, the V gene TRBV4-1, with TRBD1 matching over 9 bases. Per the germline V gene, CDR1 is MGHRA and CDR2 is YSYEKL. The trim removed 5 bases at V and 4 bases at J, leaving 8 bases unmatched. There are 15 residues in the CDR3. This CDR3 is CASSNTGQGSYGYTF. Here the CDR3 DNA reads TGCGCCAGCAGCAACACGGGACAGGGCAGCTATGGCTACACCTTC.

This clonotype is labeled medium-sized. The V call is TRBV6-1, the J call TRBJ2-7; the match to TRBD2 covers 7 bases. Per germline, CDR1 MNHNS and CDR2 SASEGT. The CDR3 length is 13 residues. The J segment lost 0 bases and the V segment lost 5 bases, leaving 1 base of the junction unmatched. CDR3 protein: CASSSGVSYEQYF. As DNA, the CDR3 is TGTGCCAGCAGTAGCGGGGTCTCCTACGAGCAGTACTTC.